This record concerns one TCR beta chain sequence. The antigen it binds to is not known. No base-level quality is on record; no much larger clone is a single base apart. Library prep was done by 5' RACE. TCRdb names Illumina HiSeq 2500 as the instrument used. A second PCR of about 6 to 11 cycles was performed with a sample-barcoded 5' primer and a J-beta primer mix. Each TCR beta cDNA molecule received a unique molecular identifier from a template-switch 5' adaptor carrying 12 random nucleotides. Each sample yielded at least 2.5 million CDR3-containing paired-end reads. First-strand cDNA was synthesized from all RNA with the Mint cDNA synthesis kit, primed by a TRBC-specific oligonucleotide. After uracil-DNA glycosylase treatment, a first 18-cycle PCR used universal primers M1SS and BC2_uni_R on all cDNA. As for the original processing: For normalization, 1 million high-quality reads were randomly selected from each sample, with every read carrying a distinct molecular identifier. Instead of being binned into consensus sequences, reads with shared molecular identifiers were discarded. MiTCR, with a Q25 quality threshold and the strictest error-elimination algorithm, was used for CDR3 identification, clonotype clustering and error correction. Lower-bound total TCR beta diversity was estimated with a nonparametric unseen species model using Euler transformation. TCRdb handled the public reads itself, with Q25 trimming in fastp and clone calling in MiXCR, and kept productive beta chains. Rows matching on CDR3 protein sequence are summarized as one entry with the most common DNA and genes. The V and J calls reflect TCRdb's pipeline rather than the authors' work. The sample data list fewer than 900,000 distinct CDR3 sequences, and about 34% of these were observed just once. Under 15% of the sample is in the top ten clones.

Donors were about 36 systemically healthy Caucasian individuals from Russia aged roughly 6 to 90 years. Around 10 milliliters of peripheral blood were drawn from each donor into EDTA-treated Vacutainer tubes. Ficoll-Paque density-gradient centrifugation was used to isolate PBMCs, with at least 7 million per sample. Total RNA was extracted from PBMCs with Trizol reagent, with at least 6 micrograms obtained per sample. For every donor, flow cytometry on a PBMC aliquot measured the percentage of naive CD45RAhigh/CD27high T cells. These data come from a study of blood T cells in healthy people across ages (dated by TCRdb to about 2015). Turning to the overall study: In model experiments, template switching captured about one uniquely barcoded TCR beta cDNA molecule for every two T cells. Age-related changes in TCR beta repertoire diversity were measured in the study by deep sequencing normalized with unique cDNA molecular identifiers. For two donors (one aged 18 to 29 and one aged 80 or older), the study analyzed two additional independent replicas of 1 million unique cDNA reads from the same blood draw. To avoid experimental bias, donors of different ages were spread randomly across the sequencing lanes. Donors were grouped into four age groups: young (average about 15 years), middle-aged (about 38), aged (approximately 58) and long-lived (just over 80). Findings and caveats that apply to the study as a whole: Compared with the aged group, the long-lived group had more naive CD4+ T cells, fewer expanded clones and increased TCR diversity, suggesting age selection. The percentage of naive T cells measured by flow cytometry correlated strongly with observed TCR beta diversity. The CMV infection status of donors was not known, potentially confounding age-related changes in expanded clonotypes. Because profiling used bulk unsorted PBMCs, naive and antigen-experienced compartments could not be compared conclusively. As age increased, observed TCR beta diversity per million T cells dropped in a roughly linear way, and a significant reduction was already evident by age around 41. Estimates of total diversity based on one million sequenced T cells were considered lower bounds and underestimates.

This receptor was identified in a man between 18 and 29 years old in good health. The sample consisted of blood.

The CDR3 region reads CATSDKGDVSYEQYF. The sequenced DNA is TGTGCCACCAGTGATAAGGGGGACGTCTCCTACGAGCAGTACTTC. This chain is built from TRBV24-1 and TRBJ2-7, and perhaps TRBD1 as D gene, on 6 matching bases. CDR3 length: 15 amino acids, cysteine to phenylalanine. Only CDR3 DNA is held: 45 bases, read in frame from base 1. The CDR1 and CDR2 encoded by the germline V gene are KGHDR and SFDVKD. V and J lose 3 bases and 0 bases, and a span of 11 bases separates them.